Each of the 7 T cell receptor beta chains below was sequenced from the same sample in a study of identical twins. TCRdb passed the 5' RACE reads through MiXCR, listing each CDR3 protein once. The top ten clones hold around 12% of a sample with 420,000 or so distinct CDR3 sequences, less than 20% of them seen once. Sequences were obtained from naive T cells sorted from blood. The receptor set was obtained from a man aged 45-60 years in good health.

The chain carries TRBV24-1 and TRBJ2-7; D call uncertain. The V end was cut by 4 bases, the J end by 2 bases, with 5 bases between. In germline, CDR1 is KGHDR, CDR2 SFDVKD. This CDR3 region has 12 residues. The CDR3 region has the DNA TGTGCCACCAGTGACTCAACCTACGAGCAGTACTTC. Translated: CATSDSTYEQYF.

The J gene is TRBJ2-6, the V gene TRBV12-3 or TRBV12-4, with D hard to call. The CDR3 is made up of 14 amino acids. V was shortened by 7 bases and J by 0 bases, with 7 bases between the two germline ends. In DNA form, the CDR3 reads TGTGCCAGCACCCCGTTCTCTGGGGCCAACGTCCTGACTTTC. It encodes CASTPFSGANVLTF.

The J gene is TRBJ2-1, the V gene TRBV6-1, with 11 bases aligning to TRBD1. The CDR3 runs to 16 residues. Germline-derived CDR1 and CDR2 are MNHNS and SASEGT. Germline trimming cut 5 bases from V and 4 bases from J; bases unmatched to any gene: 7. The CDR3 loop is CASSPTGDRGYNEQFF. The CDR3 DNA reads as TGTGCCAGCAGTCCAACCGGGGACAGGGGGTACAATGAGCAGTTCTTC.

V usage is TRBV15 and J usage is TRBJ2-7; no firm D call. This CDR3 has 16 amino acids. V shed 4 bases and J shed 1 base, with 17 bases lying between them. Germline assignment: CDR1 LNHNV and CDR2 YYDKDF (reference sequence). DNA for the CDR3: TGTGCCACCAGCAATTACTTGTTTTTAGGGTCCTACGAGCAGTACTTC. This translates into CATSNYLFLGSYEQYF.

In its sample, this clonotype was seen a few times. The CDR3 DNA is TGCAGTGCTCGAGTGGAGGGGCCGAACACTGAAGCTTTCTTT. This gives the protein CSARVEGPNTEAFF. This rearrangement joins TRBV20-1 to TRBJ1-1; a possible D gene is TRBD1 (5 bases). Germline CDR1 reads DFQATT; CDR2 reads SNEGSKA (reference sequence). Trimming shortened V by 5 bases and J by 1 base, and 14 bases separated the two germline ends. The CDR3 sequence is 14 residues long.

V usage is TRBV18 and J usage is TRBJ1-3; no firm D call. Trimming shortened V by 2 bases and J by 0 bases, and 8 bases separated the two germline ends. The CDR3 contains 15 residues. Germline CDR1 and CDR2: KGHSH and LQKENI. The CDR3 coding sequence is TGTGCCAGCTCACCAAGAGCTGACTCTGGAAACACCATATATTTT. Protein: CASSPRADSGNTIYF.

The rearrangement uses TRBV5-1 and TRBJ2-7; D is undetermined. CDR1 and CDR2 from the germline V gene are SGHRS and YFSETQ. Trimming removed 0 bases from V and 0 bases from J, with 10 bases in between. This CDR3 is built from 15 residues. CDR3 region: CASSLEATSSYEQYF. CDR3 bases: TGCGCCAGCAGCTTGGAGGCCACCTCCTCCTACGAGCAGTACTTC.